Listed here are 30 T cell receptor beta chains from one sample, sequenced in a study of blood T cells in healthy people across ages. For the second PCR, which ran for about 6 to 11 cycles, a sample-barcoded 5' primer and a J-beta primer mix were used. MiXCR was run by TCRdb on the 5' RACE reads, yielding one entry per CDR3 protein. This sample has over a million distinct CDR3 sequences; around 43% occur once, and the top ten carry approximately 19%. What was sequenced was blood. These receptors all stem from a woman aged 60-75 years in good health.

The table lists this clonotype with a few counts. V usage is TRBV12-3 or TRBV12-4 and J usage is TRBJ2-6; no firm D call. This CDR3 spans 15 amino acids. Trimming removed 3 bases from V and 0 bases from J, with 6 bases in between. The CDR3 DNA is TGTGCCAGCAGTTTCGACGTCTCTGGGGCCAACGTCCTGACTTTC. Translated: CASSFDVSGANVLTF.

This chain uses TRBV20-1 with TRBJ2-5, with TRBD1 identical over 7 bases. V lost 0 bases, J lost 11 bases, and 15 bases stayed unmatched. CDR1 DFQATT and CDR2 SNEGSKA come from the germline V gene (reference sequence). This CDR3 spans 15 amino acids. CDR3 residues: CSARDPGTENNEQYF. The CDR3 bases are TGCAGTGCTAGAGACCCCGGGACAGAAAACAATGAGCAGTACTTC.

The sample holds many counts of this clonotype. V is TRBV29-1 and J is TRBJ2-3; 7 nucleotides match TRBD2. V shed 5 bases and J 1 base; nucleotides not matched to a gene: 0. Germline loops: CDR1 SQVTM, CDR2 ANQGSEA. CDR3 length: 12 amino acids. CDR3 in amino acids: CSVTSGTDTQYF. For the CDR3, the DNA is TGCAGCGTTACTAGCGGCACAGATACGCAGTATTTT.

V usage is TRBV5-1 and J usage is TRBJ2-1; 9 nucleotides line up with TRBD2. Looked up from germline, CDR1 is SGHRS and CDR2 is YFSETQ. This CDR3 contains 16 residues. Unmatched junction bases numbered 12, after V lost 4 bases and J lost 7 bases. The CDR3 coding sequence is TGCGCCAGCAGCCTCTCCTCGGGACTAGCTGTAAATGAGCAGTTCTTC. Translated, it gives CASSLSSGLAVNEQFF.

V usage is TRBV2 and J usage is TRBJ2-3; TRBD1 matches 7 bases. Per the germline V gene, CDR1 is SNHLY and CDR2 is FYNNEI. V was pared by 6 bases and J by 6 bases, with 6 bases of the junction left unmatched. This CDR3 comprises 13 residues. CDR3 sequence (DNA): TGTGCCAGCAGAGTGAGGGGGCCCGATACGCAGTATTTT. Protein: CASRVRGPDTQYF.

The chain combines TRBV20-1 with TRBJ2-1; a weak D match, TRBD2 (6 bases). Trimming stripped 0 bases from V and 12 bases from J, with 12 bases between. Per germline, CDR1 DFQATT and CDR2 SNEGSKA (reference sequence). The CDR3 spans 12 residues. The CDR3 here is CSARELAGVQFF. CDR3 bases: TGCAGTGCTAGAGAACTAGCCGGGGTGCAGTTCTTC.

The chain joins TRBV12-3 or TRBV12-4 to TRBJ2-5; 9 nucleotides align to TRBD2. With V trimmed by 4 bases and J by 2 bases, 8 bases remained unmatched. The CDR3 loop spans 16 amino acids. The CDR3 protein is CASSSLRGRGQETQYF. The DNA of the CDR3 is TGTGCCAGCAGTTCTCTTCGCGGGAGGGGGCAAGAGACCCAGTACTTC.

The chain recombines TRBV6-6 with TRBJ1-5; no firm D call. CDR1 MNHNY and CDR2 SVGAGI come from the germline V gene (reference sequence). The CDR3 runs to 17 residues. V lost 0 bases and J 4 bases, leaving 16 bases between the germline ends. The chain's CDR3 is CASSYSPLGKDNQPQHF. The DNA for the CDR3 is TGTGCCAGCAGTTACTCCCCACTGGGAAAGGATAATCAGCCCCAGCATTTT.

The chain combines TRBV2 with TRBJ1-5; 7 nucleotides match TRBD1. Trimming at V came to 3 bases and at J to 4 bases, leaving 3 bases not matched to a gene. Germline CDR1 reads SNHLY; CDR2 reads FYNNEI. This CDR3 has 14 amino acids. CDR3 nucleotide sequence: TGTGCCAGCAGTGAGGAGACAGGGAATCAGCCCCAGCATTTT. Amino acids: CASSEETGNQPQHF.

Many counts were recorded for this clonotype. The CDR3 coding sequence is TGCAGCGTAGTTATCGGGACAGGGGCTTACTACGAGCAGTACTTC. Translation gives CSVVIGTGAYYEQYF. The genes are TRBV29-1 and TRBJ2-7; 10 nucleotides match TRBD1. Trimming at V came to 6 bases and at J to 3 bases, leaving 11 bases not matched to a gene. CDR3 size: 15 residues. Germline CDR1 reads SQVTM; CDR2 reads ANQGSEA.

V usage is TRBV10-1 and J usage is TRBJ2-4; 8 bases agree with TRBD1. The V and J ends lost 8 bases and 1 base, in that order; junction bases with no gene match: 4. The germline V gene has CDR1 WNHNN and CDR2 SYGVQD (reference sequence). The CDR3 length is 14 residues. CDR3 coding DNA: TGCGCCAGCGGGACAGGAGGGGCCAAAAACATTCAGTACTTC. Amino acids: CASGTGGAKNIQYF.

V usage is TRBV30 and J usage is TRBJ1-2, with D tentatively TRBD1 (6 bases). This CDR3 has 12 amino acids. Germline loops: CDR1 GTSNPN, CDR2 SVGIG (reference sequence). Deletions cut 6 bases from V and 2 bases from J, with 10 bases between. The DNA for the CDR3 is TGTGCCTGCCGGACAGCAAACTATGGCTACACCTTC. Translating it yields CACRTANYGYTF.

V is TRBV6-4 and J is TRBJ2-2; D unresolved. Looked up from germline, CDR1 is MRHNA and CDR2 is SNTAGT. The CDR3 loop spans 14 amino acids. The germline V and J ends were trimmed by 5 bases and 1 base, with 8 bases remaining between them. CDR3 nucleotides: TGTGCCAGCAGTCTTGAGGAGAACACCGGGGAGCTGTTTTTT. Residues: CASSLEENTGELFF.

This clonotype was recorded a few times. The rearrangement links TRBV15 to TRBJ2-5, with D uncertain. Per the germline V gene, CDR1 is LNHNV and CDR2 is YYDKDF (reference sequence). The CDR3 is made up of 14 amino acids. The ends were cut back, 1 base at V and 2 bases at J, with 8 bases in the middle. CDR3 amino acids: CATSRAGPQETQYF. The CDR3 nucleotides read TGTGCCACCAGCAGAGCTGGACCGCAAGAGACCCAGTACTTC.

Only a few counts were recorded for this clonotype. The chain recombines TRBV19 with TRBJ2-2, with TRBD1 matching 9 bases. This CDR3 region has 15 residues. Germline CDR1 LNHDA, CDR2 SQIVND (reference sequence). Trimming removed 5 bases from V and 0 bases from J; junction bases left unmatched: 1. Written as DNA, the CDR3 is TGTGCCAGTAGTCGACAGGGGGCGAACACCGGGGAGCTGTTTTTT. Encoded protein: CASSRQGANTGELFF.

This chain links TRBV6-5 with TRBJ2-1; 11 nucleotides agree with TRBD1. With 2 bases clipped from V and 7 bases from J, the junction kept 7 bases outside the gene matches. Germline V gives CDR1 MNHEY, CDR2 SVGAGI. The length of the CDR3 is 16 residues. CDR3 coding DNA: TGTGCCAGCAGTTACGAGAGGACAGGGGGCTTTAATGAGCAGTTCTTC. Translating it yields CASSYERTGGFNEQFF.

This chain joins TRBV5-8 and TRBJ2-3; TRBD2 aligns across 9 bases. The germline gives CDR1 SGHTS, CDR2 YDEGEE. Trimming cost V 3 bases and J 3 bases; bases outside gene matches: 8. The CDR3 spans 16 residues. The CDR3 DNA is TGTGCCAGCAGCTCCTATAGCGGGAGAGTTACAGATACGCAGTATTTT. Translation: CASSSYSGRVTDTQYF.

The CDR3: CASRMGLESDEQYF. In DNA, the CDR3 is TGCGCCAGCAGGATGGGACTAGAGTCCGATGAGCAGTACTTC. V usage is TRBV5-1 and J usage is TRBJ2-7; TRBD2 matches at 8 bases. V lost 5 bases and J lost 7; bases outside the gene matches: 11. The germline V gene encodes CDR1 SGHRS and CDR2 YFSETQ. The CDR3 is 14 residues long. The entire variable domain, with the rest obtained from reference TRBV5-1 and TRBJ2-7, is as follows: KAGVTQTPRYLIKTRGQQVTLSCSPISGHRSVSWYQQTPGQGLQFLFEYFSETQRNKGNFPGRFSGRQFSNSRSEMNVSTLELGDSALYLCASRMGLESDEQYFGPGTRLTVT.

This clonotype was seen only once. The chain recombines TRBV4-3 with TRBJ2-3, with 7 positions matching TRBD2. This CDR3 has 17 residues. Germline assignment: CDR1 LGHNA and CDR2 YSLEER. J gave up 3 bases and V 3 bases, and 12 bases lay outside the gene matches. CDR3 region: CASSQDPSGSQTDTQYF. DNA for the CDR3: TGCGCCAGCAGCCAGGACCCTAGCGGAAGCCAGACAGATACGCAGTATTTT.

The V and J genes are TRBV29-1 and TRBJ2-4, with TRBD2 identical over 8 bases. The CDR3 totals 14 residues. The V and J ends lost 5 bases and 6 bases, in that order; junction bases with no gene match: 9. The germline V gene has CDR1 SQVTM and CDR2 ANQGSEA. The CDR3: CSVFGGGQGNIQYF. In DNA form, the CDR3 reads TGCAGCGTTTTCGGGGGGGGGCAGGGAAACATTCAGTACTTC.

The rearrangement joins TRBV12-3 or TRBV12-4 to TRBJ2-3; D is ambiguous. V lost 7 bases and J 0 bases, leaving 14 bases between the germline ends. This CDR3 has 15 amino acids. CDR3 nucleotide sequence: TGTGCCAGCACCTTGGACCCAGTTAGCACAGATACGCAGTATTTT. Protein: CASTLDPVSTDTQYF.

The chain links TRBV21-1 to TRBJ2-5; the table's D call TRBD1 went unverified against the DNA. TRBV21-1 is noted as a pseudogene. The CDR3 has 15 amino acids. The CDR3 sequence: CASSNPGSTHNERFF. Here the CDR3 DNA reads TGTGCCAGCAGCAATCCGGGAAGTACCCACAATGAGCGGTTCTTC.

Turning to this clonotype: It may be a read error: a sequence one base away is much more abundant. The chain joins TRBV5-8 to TRBJ2-7; the D gene could be TRBD1 or TRBD2 (5 bases each). This CDR3 region has 17 residues. Germline V gene lookup returns CDR1 SGHTS and CDR2 YDEGEE. This CDR3 is CTSSLGPGAVSSYEQYF. Here the CDR3 DNA reads TGTACCAGCAGCTTGGGTCCCGGGGCGGTCTCCTCCTACGAGCAGTACTTC.

This clonotype came up a few times. This sequence joins TRBV27 and TRBJ2-7; D may be TRBD2 (5 bases). Germline values: CDR1 MNHEY, CDR2 SMNVEV (reference sequence). Deletions cut 6 bases from V and 3 bases from J, with 15 bases between. The CDR3 length is 14 residues. The chain's CDR3 is CASSPLTGVYEQYF. The CDR3 region has the DNA TGTGCCAGCAGCCCCCTCACCGGGGTCTACGAGCAGTACTTC.

The sample holds a few counts of this clonotype. CDR3 sequence reads: CASSLVGDVSYEQYF. For the CDR3, the DNA is TGTGCCAGCAGCTTAGTGGGGGATGTCTCCTACGAGCAGTACTTC. The chain has TRBV7-2 and TRBJ2-7; D is tentatively TRBD1 or TRBD2 (5 bases each). CDR1 SGHTA and CDR2 FQGNSA come from the germline V gene. The CDR3 runs 15 residues. V gave up 1 base and J gave up 0 bases, with 10 bases separating them.

About this clonotype: The junction shows a germline mismatch at one end, possibly a read error. The V call is TRBV29-1, the J call TRBJ2-7; a weak D match, TRBD2 (6 bases). The tail of the sequence fits TRBJ2-5 better, so the J call may be wrong. In germline, CDR1 is SQVTM, CDR2 ANQGSEA. The CDR3 contains 14 residues. CDR3 loop: CSIERTNKRETQYF. CDR3 coding DNA: TGCAGCATTGAGCGGACTAATAAGAGGGAGACCCAGTACTTC.

About this clonotype: Its ends do not fully match the called genes, so a read error is possible. The chain is built from TRBV18 and TRBJ2-6; D gene uncertain. CDR3 length equals 13 residues. CDR1 and CDR2 (germline): KGHSH, LQKENI. CDR3 DNA sequence: TGTGCCAGCGCACCAGGTGGGGCCAACGTCCTGACTTTC. Translating it yields CASAPGGANVLTF.

The rearrangement links TRBV5-6 to TRBJ2-7; TRBD1 matches 8 bases. V gave up 4 bases and J gave up 3 bases; unmatched junction bases: 6. Germline CDR1 reads SGHDT; CDR2 reads YYEEEE. This CDR3 has 14 residues. CDR3 nucleotides: TGTGCCAGCAGCGTCGACAGGGGCCACTACGAGCAGTACTTC. Encoded protein: CASSVDRGHYEQYF. The entire variable domain, with the rest obtained from reference TRBV5-6 and TRBJ2-7, is as follows: DAGVTQSPTHLIKTRGQQVTLRCSPKSGHDTVSWYQQALGQGPQFIFQYYEEEERQRGNFPDRFSGHQFPNYSSELNVNALLLGDSALYLCASSVDRGHYEQYFGPGTRLTVT.

This clonotype was counted many times. This chain links TRBV7-3 with TRBJ2-1; 10 nucleotides line up with TRBD2. The J segment lost 7 bases and the V segment lost 5 bases, leaving 5 bases of the junction unmatched. Looked up from germline, CDR1 is SGHTA and CDR2 is FQGTGA. The length of the CDR3 is 14 residues. The CDR3 DNA follows: TGTGCCAGCAGCCCTAGCGGGAGTAGGAATGAGCAGTTCTTC. This codes for CASSPSGSRNEQFF.

The chain links TRBV29-1 to TRBJ2-1; 8 nucleotides match TRBD1. Germline-derived CDR1 and CDR2 are SQVTM and ANQGSEA. V was pared by 4 bases and J by 6 bases, with 5 bases of the junction left unmatched. The CDR3 length is 13 residues. CDR3 coding DNA: TGCAGCGTTGCGTTACAGGGGGGCAATGAGCAGTTCTTC. Protein: CSVALQGGNEQFF.